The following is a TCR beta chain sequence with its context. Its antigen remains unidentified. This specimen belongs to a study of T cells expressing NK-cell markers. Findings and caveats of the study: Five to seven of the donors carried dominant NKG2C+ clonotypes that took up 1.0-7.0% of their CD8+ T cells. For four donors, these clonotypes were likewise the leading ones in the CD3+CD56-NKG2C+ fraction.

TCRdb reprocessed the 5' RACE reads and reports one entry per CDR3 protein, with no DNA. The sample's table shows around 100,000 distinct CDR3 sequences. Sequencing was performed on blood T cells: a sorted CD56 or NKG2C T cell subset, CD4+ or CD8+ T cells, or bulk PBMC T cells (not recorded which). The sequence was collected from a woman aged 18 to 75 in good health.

CDR3 in amino acids: CSATGQPYGYTF. This chain uses TRBV29-1 with TRBJ1-2. This CDR3 is 12 amino acids long. CDR1 is SQVTM and CDR2 is ANQGSEA in the germline V gene.